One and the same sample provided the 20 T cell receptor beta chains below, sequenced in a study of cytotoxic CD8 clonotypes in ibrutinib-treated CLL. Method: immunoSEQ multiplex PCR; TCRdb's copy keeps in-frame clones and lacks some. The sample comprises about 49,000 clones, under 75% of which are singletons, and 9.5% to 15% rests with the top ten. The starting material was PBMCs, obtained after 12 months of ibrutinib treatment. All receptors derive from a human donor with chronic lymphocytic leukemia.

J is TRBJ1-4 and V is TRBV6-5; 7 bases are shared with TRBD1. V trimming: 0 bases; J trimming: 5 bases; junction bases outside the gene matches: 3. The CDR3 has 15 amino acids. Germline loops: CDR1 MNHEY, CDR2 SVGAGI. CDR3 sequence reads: CASSYSGQSNEKLFF. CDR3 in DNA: TGTGCCAGCAGTTACTCGGGACAGTCAAATGAAAAACTGTTTTTT.

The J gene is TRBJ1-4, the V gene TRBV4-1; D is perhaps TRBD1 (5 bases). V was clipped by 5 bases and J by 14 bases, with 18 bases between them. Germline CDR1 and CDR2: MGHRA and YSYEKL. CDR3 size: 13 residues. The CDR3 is CASSAWGEERLFF. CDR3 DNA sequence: TGCGCCAGCAGCGCTTGGGGGGAGGAAAGGCTGTTTTTT.

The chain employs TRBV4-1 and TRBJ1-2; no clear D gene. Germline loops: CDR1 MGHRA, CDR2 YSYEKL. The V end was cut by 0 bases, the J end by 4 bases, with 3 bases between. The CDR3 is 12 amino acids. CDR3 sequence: CASSQDTYGYTF. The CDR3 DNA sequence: TGCGCCAGCAGCCAAGATACCTATGGCTACACCTTC.

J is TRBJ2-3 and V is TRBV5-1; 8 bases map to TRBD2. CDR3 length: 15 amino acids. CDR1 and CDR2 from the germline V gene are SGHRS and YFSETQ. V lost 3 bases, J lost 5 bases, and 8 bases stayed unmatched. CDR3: CASSYAGGRGDTQYF. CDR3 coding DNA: TGCGCCAGCAGCTACGCGGGGGGCCGGGGAGATACGCAGTATTTT. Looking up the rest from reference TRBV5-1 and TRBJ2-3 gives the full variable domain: KAGVTQTPRYLIKTRGQQVTLSCSPISGHRSVSWYQQTPGQGLQFLFEYFSETQRNKGNFPGRFSGRQFSNSRSEMNVSTLELGDSALYLCASSYAGGRGDTQYFGPGTRLTVL.

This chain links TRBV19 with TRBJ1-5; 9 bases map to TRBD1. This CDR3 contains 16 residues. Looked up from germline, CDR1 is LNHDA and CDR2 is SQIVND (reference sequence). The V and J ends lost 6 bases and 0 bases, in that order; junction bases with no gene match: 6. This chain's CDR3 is CASRARTGDSNQPQHF. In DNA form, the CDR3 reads TGTGCCAGTAGAGCTAGGACAGGGGATAGCAATCAGCCCCAGCATTTT.

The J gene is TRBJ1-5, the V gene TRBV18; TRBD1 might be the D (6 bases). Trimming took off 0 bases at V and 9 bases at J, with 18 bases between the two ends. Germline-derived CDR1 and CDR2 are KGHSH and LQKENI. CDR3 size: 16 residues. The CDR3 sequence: CASSPPRSGDLGPQHF. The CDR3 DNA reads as TGTGCCAGCTCACCACCGAGGTCAGGGGACTTGGGGCCCCAGCATTTT.

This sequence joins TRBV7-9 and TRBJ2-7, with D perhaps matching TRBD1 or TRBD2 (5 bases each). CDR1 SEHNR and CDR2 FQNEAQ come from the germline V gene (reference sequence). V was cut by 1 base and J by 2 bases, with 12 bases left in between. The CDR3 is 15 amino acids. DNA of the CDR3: TGTGCCAGCAGCTTAGATTGGGGGTCAACCTACGAGCAGTACTTC. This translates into CASSLDWGSTYEQYF.

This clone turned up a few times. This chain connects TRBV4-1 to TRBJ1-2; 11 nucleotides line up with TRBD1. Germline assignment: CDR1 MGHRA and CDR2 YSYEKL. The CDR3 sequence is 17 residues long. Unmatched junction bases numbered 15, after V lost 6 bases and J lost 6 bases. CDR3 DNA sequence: TGCGCCAGCAGAATTAGTACCGGGACAGGGGGTAGGGATGGCTACACCTTC. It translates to CASRISTGTGGRDGYTF.

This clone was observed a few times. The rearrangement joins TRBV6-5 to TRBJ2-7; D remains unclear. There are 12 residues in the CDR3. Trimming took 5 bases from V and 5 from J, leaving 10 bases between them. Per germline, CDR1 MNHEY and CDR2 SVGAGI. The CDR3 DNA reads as TGTGCCAGCAGTGGTCCAAGCGACGAGCAGTACTTC. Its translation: CASSGPSDEQYF.

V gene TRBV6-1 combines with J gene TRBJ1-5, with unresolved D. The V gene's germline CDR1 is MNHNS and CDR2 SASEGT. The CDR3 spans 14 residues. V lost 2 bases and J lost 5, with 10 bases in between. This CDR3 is CASSELGYHQPQHF. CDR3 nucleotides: TGTGCCAGCAGTGAATTGGGATATCATCAGCCCCAGCATTTT.

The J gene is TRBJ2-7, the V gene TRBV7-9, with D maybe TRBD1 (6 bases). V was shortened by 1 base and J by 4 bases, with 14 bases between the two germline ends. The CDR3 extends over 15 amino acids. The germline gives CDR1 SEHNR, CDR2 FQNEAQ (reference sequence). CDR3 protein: CASSLGAGVIYEQYF. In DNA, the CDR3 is TGTGCCAGCAGCTTAGGTGCAGGGGTGATTTACGAGCAGTACTTC.

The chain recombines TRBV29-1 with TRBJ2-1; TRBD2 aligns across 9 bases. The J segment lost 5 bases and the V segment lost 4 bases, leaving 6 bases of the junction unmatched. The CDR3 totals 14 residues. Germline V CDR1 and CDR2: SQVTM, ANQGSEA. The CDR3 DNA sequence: TGCAGCGTTGTTTGGCGGGGGGGCCACAATGAGCAGTTCTTC. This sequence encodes CSVVWRGGHNEQFF.

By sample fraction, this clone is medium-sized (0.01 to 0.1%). The CDR3 region is CASTGLAGARCSHEQYF. The CDR3 nucleotides read TGTGCCAGCACAGGACTAGCGGGGGCTCGGTGCTCGCACGAGCAGTACTTC. This rearrangement joins TRBV6-4 to TRBJ2-7; TRBD2 matches 13 bases. The V gene end was trimmed by 7 bases and the J gene end by 5 bases; junction bases not matched to a gene: 14. From germline, CDR1 is MRHNA and CDR2 SNTAGT. The CDR3 covers 17 residues.

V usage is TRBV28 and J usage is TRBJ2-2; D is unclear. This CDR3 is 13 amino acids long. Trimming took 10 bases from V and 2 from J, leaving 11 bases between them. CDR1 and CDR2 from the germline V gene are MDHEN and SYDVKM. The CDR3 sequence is CAIRAGNTGELFF. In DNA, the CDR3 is TGTGCCATCCGGGCCGGTAACACCGGGGAGCTGTTTTTT. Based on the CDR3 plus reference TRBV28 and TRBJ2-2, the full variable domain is DVKVTQSSRYLVKRTGEKVFLECVQDMDHENMFWYRQDPGLGLRLIYFSYDVKMKEKGDIPEGYSVSREKKERFSLILESASTNQTSMYLCAIRAGNTGELFFGEGSRLTVL.

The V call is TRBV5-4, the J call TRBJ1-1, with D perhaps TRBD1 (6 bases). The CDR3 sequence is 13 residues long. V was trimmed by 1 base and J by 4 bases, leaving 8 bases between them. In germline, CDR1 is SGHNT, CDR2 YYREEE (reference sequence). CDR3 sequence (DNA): TGTGCCAGCAGCTTGCAGGGGAGCACTGAAGCTTTCTTT. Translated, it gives CASSLQGSTEAFF.

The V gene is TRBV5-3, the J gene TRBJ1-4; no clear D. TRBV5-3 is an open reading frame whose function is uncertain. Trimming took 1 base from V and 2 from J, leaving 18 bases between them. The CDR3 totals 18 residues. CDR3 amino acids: CARSLCLRGPPTNEKLFF. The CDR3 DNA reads TGTGCCAGAAGCTTGTGTTTGAGAGGTCCCCCTACTAATGAAAAACTGTTTTTT.

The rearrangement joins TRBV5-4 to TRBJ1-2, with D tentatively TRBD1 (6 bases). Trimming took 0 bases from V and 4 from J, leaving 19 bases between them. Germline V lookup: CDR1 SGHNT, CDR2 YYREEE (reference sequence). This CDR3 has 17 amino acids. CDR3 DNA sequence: TGTGCCAGCAGCTTGGGAGTGCTCAGGGGTCGGGTCTATGGCTACACCTTC. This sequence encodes CASSLGVLRGRVYGYTF.

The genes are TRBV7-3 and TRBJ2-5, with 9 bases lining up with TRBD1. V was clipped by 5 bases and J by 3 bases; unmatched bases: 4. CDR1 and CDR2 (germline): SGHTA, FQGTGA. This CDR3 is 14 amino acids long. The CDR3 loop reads CASSARTGEETQYF. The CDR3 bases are TGTGCCAGCAGCGCCAGGACAGGGGAAGAGACCCAGTACTTC. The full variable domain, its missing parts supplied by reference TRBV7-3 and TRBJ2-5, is GAGVSQTPSNKVTEKGKYVELRCDPISGHTALYWYRQSLGQGPEFLIYFQGTGAADDSGLPNDRFFAVRPEGSVSTLKIQRTERGDSAVYLCASSARTGEETQYFGPGTRLLVL.

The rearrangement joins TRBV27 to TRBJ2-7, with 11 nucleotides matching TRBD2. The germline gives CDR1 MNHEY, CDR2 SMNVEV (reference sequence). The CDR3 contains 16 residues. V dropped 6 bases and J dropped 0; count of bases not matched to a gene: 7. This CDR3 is CASRGGTSGYSYEQYF. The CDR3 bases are TGTGCCAGCAGGGGAGGGACTAGCGGTTACTCCTACGAGCAGTACTTC.

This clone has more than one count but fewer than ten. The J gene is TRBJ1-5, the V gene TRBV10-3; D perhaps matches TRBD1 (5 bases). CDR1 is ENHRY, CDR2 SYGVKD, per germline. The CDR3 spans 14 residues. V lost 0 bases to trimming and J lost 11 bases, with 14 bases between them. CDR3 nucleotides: TGTGCCATCAGTGAGTCCGGGACGGAGCAGGCCCAGCATTTT. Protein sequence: CAISESGTEQAQHF.